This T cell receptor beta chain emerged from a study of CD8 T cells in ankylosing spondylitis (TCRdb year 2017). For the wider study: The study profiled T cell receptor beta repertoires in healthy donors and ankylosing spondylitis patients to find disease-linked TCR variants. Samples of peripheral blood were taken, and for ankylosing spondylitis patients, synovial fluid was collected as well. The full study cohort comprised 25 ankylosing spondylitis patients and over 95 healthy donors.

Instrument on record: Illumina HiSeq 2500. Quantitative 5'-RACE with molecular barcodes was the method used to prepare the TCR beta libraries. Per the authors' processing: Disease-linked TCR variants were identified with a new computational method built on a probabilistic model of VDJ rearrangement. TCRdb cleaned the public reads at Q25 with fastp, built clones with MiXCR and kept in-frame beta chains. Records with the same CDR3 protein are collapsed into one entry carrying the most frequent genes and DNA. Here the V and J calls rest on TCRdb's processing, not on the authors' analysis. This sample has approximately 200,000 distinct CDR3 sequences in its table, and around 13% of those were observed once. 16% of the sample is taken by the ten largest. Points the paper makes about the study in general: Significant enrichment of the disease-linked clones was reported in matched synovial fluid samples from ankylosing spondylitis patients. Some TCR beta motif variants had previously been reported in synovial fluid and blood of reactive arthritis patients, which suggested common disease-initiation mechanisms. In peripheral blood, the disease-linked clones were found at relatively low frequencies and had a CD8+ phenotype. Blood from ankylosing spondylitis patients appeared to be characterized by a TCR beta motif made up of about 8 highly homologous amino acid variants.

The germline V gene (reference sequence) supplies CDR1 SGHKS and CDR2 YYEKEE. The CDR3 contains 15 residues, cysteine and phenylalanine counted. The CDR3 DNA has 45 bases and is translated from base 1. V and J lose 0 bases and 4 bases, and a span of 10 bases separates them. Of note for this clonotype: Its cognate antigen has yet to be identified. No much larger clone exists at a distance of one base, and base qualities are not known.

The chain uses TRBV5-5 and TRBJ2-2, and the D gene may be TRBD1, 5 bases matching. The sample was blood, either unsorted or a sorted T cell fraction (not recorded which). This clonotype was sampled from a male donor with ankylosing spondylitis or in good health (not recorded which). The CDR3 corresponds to CASSLGGESTGELFF. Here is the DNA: TGTGCCAGCAGCTTGGGGGGCGAGAGCACCGGGGAGCTGTTTTTT.